The next 10 T cell receptor beta chains were all read from a single sample in a study of T cell changes during pregnancy in multiple sclerosis. Generated by immunoSEQ multiplex PCR, the TCRdb table keeps only in-frame clones and is missing some. The sample gives roughly 23,000 clones, around 88% of which show up once; under 9% is in the top ten. The material sequenced was CD8+ T cells from peripheral blood mononuclear cells, taken in the first trimester of pregnancy. The receptors were gathered from a female donor with multiple sclerosis, enrolled in a pregnancy study.

The gene calls are TRBV28 and TRBJ2-5, with D possibly TRBD1 on 6 matching bases. Germline CDR1 is MDHEN and CDR2 is SYDVKM. CDR3 length: 14 amino acids. V lost 4 bases, J lost 7 bases, and 16 bases lay in between. This chain's CDR3 is CASSYTGIGGTQYF. CDR3 in DNA: TGTGCCAGCAGTTATACAGGGATCGGAGGGACCCAGTACTTC.

The DNA of the CDR3 is TGCGCCAGCAGCCAAGAGCGGGACCATTCCTACAATGAGCAGTTCTTC. As protein: CASSQERDHSYNEQFF. V is TRBV4-3 and J is TRBJ2-1, with a tentative D call TRBD2 (6 bases). Germline lookup yields CDR1 LGHNA and CDR2 YSLEER. This CDR3 spans 16 amino acids. Deletions cut 0 bases from V and 1 base from J, with 10 bases between.

The chain links TRBV12-5 to TRBJ2-1; 8 bases line up with TRBD2. V lost 2 bases, J lost 6 bases, and 12 bases stayed unmatched. Germline V CDR1 and CDR2: LGHNT, FRNRAP. This CDR3 is 17 amino acids long. CDR3 coding DNA: TGTGCTAGTGGTTTGCAGTCTAGCGGGTGGGGTGGCAATGAGCAGTTCTTC. Encoded protein: CASGLQSSGWGGNEQFF.

A single count supports this clone. The chain joins TRBV4-3 to TRBJ2-7, with 9 bases that match TRBD2. Germline CDR1 is LGHNA and CDR2 is YSLEER. Losses at the gene ends were 1 base for V and 4 bases for J; bases not matched to a gene: 8. The CDR3 has 16 amino acids. The CDR3 nucleotides are TGCGCCAGCAGCCAAGCCCCGGGACTAGCTGGTTACGAGCAGTACTTC. It translates to CASSQAPGLAGYEQYF.

The V gene is TRBV5-1, the J gene TRBJ2-7; no clear D. V lost 2 bases to trimming and J lost 0 bases, with 9 bases between them. The germline gives CDR1 SGHRS, CDR2 YFSETQ. This CDR3 comprises 14 residues. The CDR3 spells CASSFSTYSYEQYF. DNA for the CDR3: TGCGCCAGCAGCTTTTCTACCTACTCCTACGAGCAGTACTTC.

The chain links TRBV19 to TRBJ2-1; a weak D match, TRBD2 (5 bases). Between the trimmed V and J ends, which lost 1 base and 7 bases, there was a span of 14 bases. The germline gives CDR1 LNHDA, CDR2 SQIVND (reference sequence). The CDR3 has 15 amino acids. CDR3 residues: CASSIGLRAGNEQFF. CDR3 in DNA: TGTGCCAGTAGTATAGGTCTGCGGGCCGGGAATGAGCAGTTCTTC.

The rearrangement links TRBV7-2 to TRBJ2-5; 11 nucleotides align to TRBD2. J lost 4 bases, V lost 4 bases, and 8 bases had no gene match. CDR3 length: 16 residues. CDR1 and CDR2 (germline): SGHTA, FQGNSA. The CDR3 loop reads CASSYLASGRTETQYF. CDR3 coding DNA: TGTGCCAGCAGCTATCTCGCTAGCGGGAGGACAGAGACCCAGTACTTC.

V is TRBV7-9 and J is TRBJ2-5; D may be TRBD1 (6 bases). Trimming shortened V by 1 base and J by 5 bases, and 17 bases separated the two germline ends. CDR1 and CDR2 (germline): SEHNR, FQNEAQ (reference sequence). This CDR3 has 16 residues. The CDR3 loop is CASSLVGDIRRETQYF. The CDR3 DNA reads as TGTGCCAGCAGCTTAGTTGGGGACATAAGGAGGGAGACCCAGTACTTC.

The chain uses TRBV12-2 and TRBJ1-3; the table's D call of TRBD1 was not tested on the DNA. TRBV12-2 constitutes a pseudogene. The CDR3 is made up of 17 amino acids. The CDR3 DNA follows: TGTGCAAGTCGCTTAGCGTTTAGCAGGGGATCTGGAAACACCATATATTTT. It encodes CASRLAFSRGSGNTIYF.

The rearrangement joins TRBV4-3 to TRBJ2-2, with D possibly matching TRBD1 (6 bases). The V end was cut by 2 bases, the J end by 5 bases, with 9 bases between. In germline, CDR1 is LGHNA, CDR2 YSLEER. The CDR3 is 14 residues long. The CDR3 DNA sequence: TGCGCCAGCAGCCAATTTCAGGGGACCGGGGAGCTGTTTTTT. This codes for CASSQFQGTGELFF.